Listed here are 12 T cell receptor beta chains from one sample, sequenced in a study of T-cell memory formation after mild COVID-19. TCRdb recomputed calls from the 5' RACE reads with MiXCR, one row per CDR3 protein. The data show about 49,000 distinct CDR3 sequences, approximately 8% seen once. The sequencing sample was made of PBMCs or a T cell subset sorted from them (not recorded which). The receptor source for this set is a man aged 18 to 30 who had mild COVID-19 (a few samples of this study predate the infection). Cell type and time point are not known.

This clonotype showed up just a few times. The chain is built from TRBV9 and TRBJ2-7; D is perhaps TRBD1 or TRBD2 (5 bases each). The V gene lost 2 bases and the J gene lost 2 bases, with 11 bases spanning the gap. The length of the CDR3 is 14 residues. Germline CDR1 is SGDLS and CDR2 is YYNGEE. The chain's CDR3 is CASSVTPGPYEQYF. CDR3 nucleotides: TGTGCCAGCAGCGTGACACCGGGACCCTACGAGCAGTACTTC.

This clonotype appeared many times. CDR3 loop: CASSQRGAGNEQFF. CDR3 in DNA: TGTGCCAGCAGCCAGCGGGGGGCCGGGAATGAGCAGTTCTTC. The V call is TRBV3-1, the J call TRBJ2-1; 8 bases match TRBD2. CDR1 and CDR2 (germline): LGHDT, YNNKEL (reference sequence). J gave up 7 bases and V 3 bases, and 5 bases lay outside the gene matches. This CDR3 has 14 amino acids.

The CDR3 nucleotides read TGCGCCAGCACCCTACAGGGGGCGATTAGCGAGCAGTACTTC. Translated: CASTLQGAISEQYF. The chain joins TRBV5-1 to TRBJ2-7; 9 bases agree with TRBD1. With 6 bases clipped from V and 6 bases from J, the junction kept 10 bases outside the gene matches. Per the germline V gene, CDR1 is SGHRS and CDR2 is YFSETQ. CDR3 size: 14 residues.

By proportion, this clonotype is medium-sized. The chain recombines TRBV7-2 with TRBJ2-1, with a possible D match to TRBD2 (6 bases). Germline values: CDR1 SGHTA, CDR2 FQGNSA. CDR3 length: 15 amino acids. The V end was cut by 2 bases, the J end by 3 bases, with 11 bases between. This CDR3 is CASSLSGGVYNEQFF. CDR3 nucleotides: TGTGCCAGCAGCTTATCAGGCGGGGTCTACAATGAGCAGTTCTTC. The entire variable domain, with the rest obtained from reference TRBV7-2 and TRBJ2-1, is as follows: GAGVSQSPSNKVTEKGKDVELRCDPISGHTALYWYRQSLGQGLEFLIYFQGNSAPDKSGLPSDRFSAERTGGSVSTLTIQRTQQEDSAVYLCASSLSGGVYNEQFFGPGTRLTVL.

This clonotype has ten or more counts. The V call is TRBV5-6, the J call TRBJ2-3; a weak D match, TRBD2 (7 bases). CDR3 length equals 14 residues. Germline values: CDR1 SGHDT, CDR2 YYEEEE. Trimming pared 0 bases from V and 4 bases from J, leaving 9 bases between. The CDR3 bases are TGTGCCAGCAGCTTGGTAGGGGGGGCAGATACGCAGTATTTT. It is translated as CASSLVGGADTQYF. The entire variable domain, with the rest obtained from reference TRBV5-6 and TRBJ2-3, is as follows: DAGVTQSPTHLIKTRGQQVTLRCSPKSGHDTVSWYQQALGQGPQFIFQYYEEEERQRGNFPDRFSGHQFPNYSSELNVNALLLGDSALYLCASSLVGGADTQYFGPGTRLTVL.

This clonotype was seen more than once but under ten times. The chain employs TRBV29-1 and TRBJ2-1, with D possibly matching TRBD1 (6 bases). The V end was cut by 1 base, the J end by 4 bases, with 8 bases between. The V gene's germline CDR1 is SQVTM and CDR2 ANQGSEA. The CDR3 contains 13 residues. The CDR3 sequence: CSVEGQAYNEQFF. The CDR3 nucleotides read TGCAGCGTTGAAGGACAGGCGTACAATGAGCAGTTCTTC.

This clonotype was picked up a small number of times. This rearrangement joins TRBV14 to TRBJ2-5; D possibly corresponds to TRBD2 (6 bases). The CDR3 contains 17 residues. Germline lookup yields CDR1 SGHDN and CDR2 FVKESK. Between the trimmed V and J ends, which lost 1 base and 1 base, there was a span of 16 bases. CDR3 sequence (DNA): TGTGCCAGCAGCCAAGCCGGACTCATTAGCGGCCAAGAGACCCAGTACTTC. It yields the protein CASSQAGLISGQETQYF.

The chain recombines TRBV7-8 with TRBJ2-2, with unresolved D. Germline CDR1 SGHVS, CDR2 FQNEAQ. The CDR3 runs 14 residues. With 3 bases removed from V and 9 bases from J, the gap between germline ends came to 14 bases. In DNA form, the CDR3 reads TGTGCCAGCAGCTTTGCCGGGCTGGACCGGGAGCTGTTTTTT. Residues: CASSFAGLDRELFF. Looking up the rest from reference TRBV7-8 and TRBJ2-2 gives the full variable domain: GAGVSQSPRYKVAKRGQDVALRCDPISGHVSLFWYQQALGQGPEFLTYFQNEAQLDKSGLPSDRFFAERPEGSVSTLKIQRTQQEDSAVYLCASSFAGLDRELFFGEGSRLTVL.

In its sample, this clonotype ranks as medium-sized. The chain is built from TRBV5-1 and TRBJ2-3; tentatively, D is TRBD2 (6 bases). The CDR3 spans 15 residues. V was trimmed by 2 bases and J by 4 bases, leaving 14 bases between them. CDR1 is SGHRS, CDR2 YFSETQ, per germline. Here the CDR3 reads CASSFGTLKADTQYF. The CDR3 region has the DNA TGCGCCAGCAGCTTCGGGACTCTTAAGGCAGATACGCAGTATTTT.

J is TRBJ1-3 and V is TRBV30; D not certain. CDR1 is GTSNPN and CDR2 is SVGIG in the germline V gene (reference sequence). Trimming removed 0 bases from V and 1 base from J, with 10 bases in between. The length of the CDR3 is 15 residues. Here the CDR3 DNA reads TGTGCCTGGAGTGTATTGGGTTCGTCTGGAAACACCATATATTTT. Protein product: CAWSVLGSSGNTIYF.

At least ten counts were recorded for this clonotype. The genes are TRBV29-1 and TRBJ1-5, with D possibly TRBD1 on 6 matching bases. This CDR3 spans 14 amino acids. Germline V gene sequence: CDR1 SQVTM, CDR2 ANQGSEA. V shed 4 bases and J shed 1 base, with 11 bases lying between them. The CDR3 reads CSVGGLGSNQPQHF. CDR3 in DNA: TGCAGCGTTGGGGGGCTAGGGAGCAATCAGCCCCAGCATTTT. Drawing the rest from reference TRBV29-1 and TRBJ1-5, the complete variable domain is SAVISQKPSRDICQRGTSLTIQCQVDSQVTMMFWYRQQPGQSLTLIATANQGSEATYESGFVIDKFPISRPNLTFSTLTVSNMSPEDSSIYLCSVGGLGSNQPQHFGDGTRLSIL.

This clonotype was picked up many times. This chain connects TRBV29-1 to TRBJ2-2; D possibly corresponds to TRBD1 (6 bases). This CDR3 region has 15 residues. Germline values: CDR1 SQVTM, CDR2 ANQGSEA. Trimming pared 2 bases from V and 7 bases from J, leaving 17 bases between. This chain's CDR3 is CSVEWRTGLHGELFF. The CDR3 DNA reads TGCAGCGTTGAATGGAGAACAGGGTTGCACGGGGAGCTGTTTTTT.